This entry lists 7 T cell receptor beta chains sequenced from one sample in a study of CD8+CD57+ T cells in acquired aplastic anemia. TCR beta VDJ and CDR3 profiling used genomic DNA as template. TCRdb independently ran MiXCR on the reads; one entry per CDR3 protein. In the table there are roughly 130,000 distinct CDR3 sequences, about half of which are singletons. Specimen: sorted CD4+, CD8+, or CD8+CD57+ T cells (not recorded which) from PBMCs. The source of these receptors is a human donor in good health, serving as a control.

In this sample, this clonotype turned up many times. The J gene is TRBJ1-1, the V gene TRBV29-1; D is possibly TRBD1 (5 bases). There are 13 residues in the CDR3. The germline CDR1 and CDR2 sequences are SQVTM and ANQGSEA. V was cut by 1 base and J by 0 bases, with 6 bases left in between. Here the CDR3 reads CSVEGTLNTEAFF. The CDR3 bases are TGCAGCGTTGAAGGGACACTGAACACTGAAGCTTTCTTT.

At least ten counts were recorded for this clonotype. Given a much more abundant clone one base away, this may be a read error. The rearrangement uses TRBV2 and TRBJ2-7, with D tentatively TRBD1 (6 bases). Germline V CDR1 and CDR2: SNHLY, FYNNEI. This CDR3 region has 14 residues. The CDR3: CASRAQGISYEQHF. CDR3 in DNA: TGTGCTAGCAGGGCCCAGGGGATCTCCTACGAGCAGCACTTC.

As to this clonotype: This could be a read error, since a much larger clone is one nucleotide away. The CDR3 DNA follows: TGTGCCAGCAGCTTCTCCCATGCGGGATACGAGCAGTACTTC. Its protein is CASSFSHAGYEQYF. The gene calls are TRBV5-5 and TRBJ2-7; D might be TRBD2 (6 bases). V was shortened by 2 bases and J by 4 bases, with 13 bases between the two germline ends. Germline values: CDR1 SGHKS, CDR2 YYEKEE (reference sequence). The CDR3 has 14 residues.

The genes are TRBV6-1 and TRBJ2-7; possible D gene TRBD2, 5 bases. CDR3 length: 13 amino acids. The germline gives CDR1 MNHNS, CDR2 SASEGT. Deletions cut 10 bases from V and 2 bases from J, with 15 bases between. The CDR3 sequence is CANPPPGAYEQYF. The CDR3 DNA reads as TGTGCCAACCCGCCTCCCGGGGCCTACGAGCAGTACTTC.

As to this clonotype: Sequence at one end of the junction differs from germline and may be a read error. The chain is built from TRBV2 and TRBJ2-7; no clear D gene. The CDR3 spans 8 residues. CDR1 SNHLY and CDR2 FYNNEI come from the germline V gene. The DNA of the CDR3 is TGTGCCAGCAGAGCTCAGGACTTC. It codes for CASRAQDF. Looking up the rest from reference TRBV2 and TRBJ2-7 gives the full variable domain: EPEVTQTPSHQVTQMGQEVILRCVPISNHLYFYWYRQILGQKVEFLVSFYNNEISEKSEIFDDQFSVERPDGSNFTLKIRSTKLEDSAMYFCASRAQDFGPGTRLTVT.

V usage is TRBV12-3 or TRBV12-4 and J usage is TRBJ1-2; 9 positions match TRBD1. This CDR3 has 12 amino acids. The V segment lost 6 bases and the J segment 6 bases; nucleotides outside the gene matches: 2. The CDR3 here is CASSTGGNGYTF. CDR3 DNA: TGTGCCAGCAGCACAGGGGGCAATGGCTACACCTTC.

This clonotype has at least ten counts. The gene calls are TRBV19 and TRBJ2-7, with D tentatively TRBD1 (6 bases). Trimming left V 4 bases short and J 5 bases short, with 9 bases between. The CDR3 sequence is 12 residues long. Looked up from germline, CDR1 is LNHDA and CDR2 is SQIVND (reference sequence). CDR3 sequence (DNA): TGTGCCAGTAGTACCAGACAGGACGAGCAGTACTTC. It yields the protein CASSTRQDEQYF.